The T cell receptor (beta chain) under discussion was sequenced for a study of radiation and T cells in renal cell carcinoma. Findings of the study overall: Without pretreatment biopsies, baseline tumor clonotype presence was undetermined. In blood, top tumor clones expanded by 2 weeks, shrinking by 4.

Time point described: blood 2 weeks post-SBRT. Specified treatment: 15 Gy SBRT to primary tumor, nephrectomy 4 weeks later. The patient's renal cell carcinoma had clear cell pathology. Trimming removed 0 bases from V and 10 bases from J, with 4 bases in between. CDR1 is GTSNPN, CDR2 SVGIG, per germline (reference sequence). CDR3 length: 11 amino acids. As for this clone: Its cognate antigen is unknown.

Clones were sequenced by immunoSEQ multiplex PCR, and TCRdb holds only the in-frame ones, with some missing. The repertoire consists of roughly 130,000 clones, with 88% occurring once and the leading ten covering 5.8%. The source of this sequence is a woman aged 70-85 years with renal cell carcinoma. The sample here was blood, taken from a patient whose treatment included radiotherapy and nephrectomy. V and J are TRBV30 and TRBJ1-6; D is uncertain. The CDR3 coding sequence is TGTGCCTGGAGTGTACGGTCACCCCTCCACTTT. Amino acid sequence: CAWSVRSPLHF.